The T cell receptor (beta chain) under discussion was sequenced for a study of blood T cell repertoires in COVID-19. The CDR3 runs to 15 residues. V shed 7 bases and J shed 4 bases, with 17 bases lying between them. Germline lookup yields CDR1 LNHDA and CDR2 SQIVND (reference sequence). Repertoires were generated with immunoSEQ multiplex PCR, while TCRdb's copy carries only in-frame clones and drops some. This table holds 360,000 or so clones, 89% found once. The chain carries TRBV19 and TRBJ1-5; D might be TRBD1 (6 bases). The sequence derives from a woman aged 55-75 years with COVID-19, enrolled during active disease. The sequenced sample was peripheral blood. Here the CDR3 reads CASIQQGSLNQPQHF. The CDR3, as DNA: TGTGCCAGTATTCAACAGGGTTCACTAAATCAGCCCCAGCATTTT. Full variable domain (missing parts from reference TRBV19 and TRBJ1-5): DGGITQSPKYLFRKEGQNVTLSCEQNLNHDAMYWYRQDPGQGLRLIYYSQIVNDFQKGDIAEGYSVSREKKESFPLTVTSAQKNPTAFYLCASIQQGSLNQPQHFGDGTRLSIL.